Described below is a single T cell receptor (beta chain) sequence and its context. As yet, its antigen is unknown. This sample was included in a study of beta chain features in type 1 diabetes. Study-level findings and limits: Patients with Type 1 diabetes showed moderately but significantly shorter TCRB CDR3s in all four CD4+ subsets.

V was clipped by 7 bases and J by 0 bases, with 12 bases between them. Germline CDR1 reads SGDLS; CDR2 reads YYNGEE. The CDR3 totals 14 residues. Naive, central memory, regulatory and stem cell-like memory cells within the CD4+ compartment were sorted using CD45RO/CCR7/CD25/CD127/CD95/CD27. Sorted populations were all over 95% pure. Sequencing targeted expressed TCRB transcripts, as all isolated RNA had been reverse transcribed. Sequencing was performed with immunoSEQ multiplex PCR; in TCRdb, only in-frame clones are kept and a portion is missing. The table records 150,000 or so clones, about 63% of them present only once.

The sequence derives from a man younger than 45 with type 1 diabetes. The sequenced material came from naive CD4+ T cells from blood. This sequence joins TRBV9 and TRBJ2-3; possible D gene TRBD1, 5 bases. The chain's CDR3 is CASGHGPSTDTQYF. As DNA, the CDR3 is TGTGCCAGCGGACACGGGCCCAGCACAGATACGCAGTATTTT.